The clone carrying this TCR beta chain was observed many times. The antigen is not known. TCRdb re-called the 5' RACE reads with MiXCR, one entry per CDR3 protein. The repertoire consists of approximately 30,000 distinct CDR3 sequences, with 15% occurring once and the leading ten covering roughly 27%. The data derive from a study of neurological immune-mediated disorders. Study-level points and caveats: The level of TCR clonal expansion was highest in patients with HTLV-1-associated myelopathy and lowest in multiple sclerosis, where it fell below the level seen in healthy controls.

Germline V gene sequence: CDR1 MDHEN, CDR2 SYDVKM. Trimming stripped 3 bases from V and 0 bases from J, with 12 bases between. CDR3 length: 15 residues. Sequences were obtained from PBMCs. The rearrangement joins TRBV28 to TRBJ2-7; D might be TRBD1 (6 bases). The clonotype comes from a man between 70 and 80 years old in good health. CDR3 sequence: CASSFPSTGSYEQYF. Here the CDR3 DNA reads TGTGCCAGCAGTTTCCCTTCGACAGGCTCCTACGAGCAGTACTTC.